Listed here are 5 T cell receptor beta chains from one sample, sequenced in a study of T cell repertoires in cytomegalovirus infection. TCRdb passed the reads through MiXCR, listing each CDR3 protein once. The sample has approximately 180,000 distinct CDR3 sequences; about a sixth are singletons. Sequences were obtained from CD8+ T cells from PBMCs. The receptors stem from a human donor in good health (CMV status not recorded). Some clones in this sample may be carry-over from other donors' samples.

This clonotype has a handful of counts. This chain connects TRBV29-1 to TRBJ2-1; D is perhaps TRBD1 (5 bases). The CDR3 is 12 amino acids. CDR1 SQVTM and CDR2 ANQGSEA come from the germline V gene. V was cut by 6 bases and J by 9 bases, with 15 bases left in between. In DNA, the CDR3 is TGCAGCGTGCCCGGTAGGGGCGCTGAGCAGTTCTTC. This encodes CSVPGRGAEQFF.

This clonotype has a handful of counts. In DNA, the CDR3 is TGTGCCAGCAGCTTATCAGGGCGGGGGGGCCCTAATGAGCAGTTCTTC. As protein: CASSLSGRGGPNEQFF. The rearrangement links TRBV7-2 to TRBJ2-1; 9 positions match TRBD2. The CDR3 is made up of 16 amino acids. Germline V gives CDR1 SGHTA, CDR2 FQGNSA. J gave up 7 bases and V 2 bases, and 9 bases lay outside the gene matches. Full variable domain (missing parts from reference TRBV7-2 and TRBJ2-1): GAGVSQSPSNKVTEKGKDVELRCDPISGHTALYWYRQSLGQGLEFLIYFQGNSAPDKSGLPSDRFSAERTGGSVSTLTIQRTQQEDSAVYLCASSLSGRGGPNEQFFGPGTRLTVL.

The chain combines TRBV7-2 with TRBJ1-6; D unclear. V shed 3 bases and J shed 5 bases, with 11 bases lying between them. Germline lookup yields CDR1 SGHTA and CDR2 FQGNSA. CDR3 length: 15 residues. For the CDR3, the DNA is TGTGCCAGCAGCTTTAGAACGGTCGATAATTCACCCCTCCACTTT. Its protein is CASSFRTVDNSPLHF.

In its sample, this clonotype was seen many times. The chain joins TRBV6-6 to TRBJ2-5; D gene ambiguous. This CDR3 spans 11 amino acids. The germline V gene has CDR1 MNHNY and CDR2 SVGAGI (reference sequence). Trimming shortened V by 4 bases and J by 6 bases, and 6 bases separated the two germline ends. CDR3 loop: CASSSVKTQYF. The CDR3, as DNA: TGTGCCAGCAGTTCGGTAAAGACCCAGTACTTC.

This clonotype was picked up a small number of times. The chain links TRBV6-2 or TRBV6-3 to TRBJ1-1, with D maybe TRBD1 (5 bases). The germline CDR1 and CDR2 sequences are MNHEY and SVGEGT. The CDR3 loop spans 13 amino acids. V lost 9 bases, J lost 5 bases, and 16 bases lay in between. The CDR3 nucleotides read TGTGCCAGTACCTTCGAGGGGCTTACTGAAGCTTTCTTT. It specifies CASTFEGLTEAFF.